What follows are 3 T cell receptor beta chains derived from one specimen sequenced in a study of T-cell reconstitution after alpha-beta-depleted transplantation in children. As it was prepared, the TCRbeta library received unique molecular identifiers. Each CDR3 protein is one row after TCRdb ran MiXCR on the PCR reads. Of 90,000 to 130,000 distinct CDR3 sequences listed, 10% are singletons. This specimen consisted of PBMCs from the stem cell graft donor, obtained from the stem cell graft. The receptors here all came from a human donor who donated a stem cell graft to a child with acute lymphoblastic leukemia.

This clonotype was detected ten times or more. The chain couples TRBV6-5 to TRBJ2-2; D might be TRBD2 (6 bases). With 8 bases removed from V and 3 bases from J, the gap between germline ends came to 16 bases. The CDR3 has 15 residues. Looked up from germline, CDR1 is MNHEY and CDR2 is SVGAGI. Here the CDR3 DNA reads TGTGCCAGCTCCCACGGGGCGGGGCACACCGGGGAGCTGTTTTTT. This translates into CASSHGAGHTGELFF.

This clonotype has ten or more counts. The rearrangement joins TRBV7-2 to TRBJ1-1; possibly TRBD1 for D (6 bases). V lost 5 bases, J lost 6 bases, and 19 bases lay in between. The CDR3 has 15 amino acids. Germline lookup yields CDR1 SGHTA and CDR2 FQGNSA. The CDR3, as DNA: TGTGCCAGCAGCCCGGAGAGGGGGGGGGGCTCTGAAGCTTTCTTT. Translated: CASSPERGGGSEAFF. Full variable domain (outside the CDR3, taken from reference TRBV7-2 and TRBJ1-1): GAGVSQSPSNKVTEKGKDVELRCDPISGHTALYWYRQSLGQGLEFLIYFQGNSAPDKSGLPSDRFSAERTGGSVSTLTIQRTQQEDSAVYLCASSPERGGGSEAFFGQGTRLTVV.

Ten or more counts support this clonotype. This rearrangement joins TRBV10-3 to TRBJ2-1; 9 nucleotides line up with TRBD2. The CDR3 is made up of 13 amino acids. Trimming cost V 6 bases and J 12 bases; bases outside gene matches: 9. CDR1 is ENHRY, CDR2 SYGVKD, per germline. The CDR3 here is CAISTLAGTGQFF. In nucleotides, the CDR3 is TGTGCCATCAGCACCCTAGCGGGAACGGGGCAGTTCTTC.